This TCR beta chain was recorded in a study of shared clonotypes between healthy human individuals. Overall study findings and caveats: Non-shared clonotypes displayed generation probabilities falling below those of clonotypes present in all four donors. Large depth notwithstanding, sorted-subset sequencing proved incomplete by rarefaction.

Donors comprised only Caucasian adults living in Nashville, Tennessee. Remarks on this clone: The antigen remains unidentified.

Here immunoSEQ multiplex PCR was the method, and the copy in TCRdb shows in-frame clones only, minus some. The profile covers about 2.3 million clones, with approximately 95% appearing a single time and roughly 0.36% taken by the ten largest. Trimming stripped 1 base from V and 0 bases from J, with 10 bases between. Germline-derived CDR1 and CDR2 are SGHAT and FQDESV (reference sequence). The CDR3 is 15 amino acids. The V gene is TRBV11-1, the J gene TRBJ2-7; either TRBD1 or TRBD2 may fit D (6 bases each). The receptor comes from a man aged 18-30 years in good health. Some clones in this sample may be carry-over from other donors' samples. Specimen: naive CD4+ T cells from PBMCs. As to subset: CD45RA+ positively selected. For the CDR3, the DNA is TGTGCCAGCAGCTTAGGCGGGACAAGCTCCTACGAGCAGTACTTC. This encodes CASSLGGTSSYEQYF.